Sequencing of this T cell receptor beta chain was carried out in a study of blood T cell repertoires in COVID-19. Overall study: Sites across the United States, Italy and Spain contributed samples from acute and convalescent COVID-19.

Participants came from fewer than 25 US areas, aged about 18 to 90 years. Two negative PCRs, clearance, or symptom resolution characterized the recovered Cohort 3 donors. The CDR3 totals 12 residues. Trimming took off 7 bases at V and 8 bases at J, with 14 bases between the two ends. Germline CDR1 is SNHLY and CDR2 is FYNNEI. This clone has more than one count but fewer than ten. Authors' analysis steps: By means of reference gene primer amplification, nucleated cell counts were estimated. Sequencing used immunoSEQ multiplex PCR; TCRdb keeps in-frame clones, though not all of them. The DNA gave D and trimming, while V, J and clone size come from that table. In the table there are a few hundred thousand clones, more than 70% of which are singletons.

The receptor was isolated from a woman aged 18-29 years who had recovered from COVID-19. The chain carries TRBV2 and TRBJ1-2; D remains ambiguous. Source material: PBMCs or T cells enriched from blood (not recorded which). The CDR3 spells CASTELGDGYTF. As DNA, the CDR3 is TGTGCCAGCACTGAGCTTGGAGACGGCTACACCTTC.